This T cell receptor beta chain was observed in a study of T cells in Graves' hyperthyroidism and ophthalmopathy. The overall study: Peripheral blood was collected at initial diagnosis, before any treatment.

Amplification yielded TCR beta CDR3 regions, with RNA transcripts as the source. The HTBI primer set drove a first-round RT-PCR of the TCR CDR3. TCRdb reprocessed the multiplex PCR reads via MiXCR and lists one record per CDR3 protein. This repertoire shows approximately 700,000 distinct CDR3 sequences, approximately 16% found once; its top ten account for roughly 8%. This clonotype was seen at least ten times. The CDR3 is made up of 16 amino acids. V was trimmed by 4 bases and J by 2 bases, leaving 17 bases between them. Germline CDR1 is SEHNR and CDR2 is FQNEAQ (reference sequence). The TCR originated in a man between 18 and 35 years old with Graves' hyperthyroidism. This rearrangement joins TRBV7-9 to TRBJ2-5; D not resolved. Sequencing used blood. CDR3 loop: CASSSNGGRSQETQYF. CDR3 DNA: TGTGCCAGCAGCTCCAACGGTGGCAGATCACAAGAGACCCAGTACTTC.